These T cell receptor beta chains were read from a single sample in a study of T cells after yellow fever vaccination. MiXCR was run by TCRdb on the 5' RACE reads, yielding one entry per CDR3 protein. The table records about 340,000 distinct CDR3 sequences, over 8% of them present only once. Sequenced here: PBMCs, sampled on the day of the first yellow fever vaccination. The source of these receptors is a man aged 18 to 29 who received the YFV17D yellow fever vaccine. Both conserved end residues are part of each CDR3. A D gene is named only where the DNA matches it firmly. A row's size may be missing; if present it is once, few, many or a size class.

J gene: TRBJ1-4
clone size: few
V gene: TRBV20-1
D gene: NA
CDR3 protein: CSARDLGEVDEKLFF
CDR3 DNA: TGCAGTGCTAGAGATCTCGGGGAGGTGGATGAAAAACTGTTTTTT

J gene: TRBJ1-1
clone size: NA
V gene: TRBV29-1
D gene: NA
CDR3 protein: CSVLGRGTEAFF
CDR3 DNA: TGCAGCGTTCTCGGACGGGGCACTGAAGCTTTCTTT

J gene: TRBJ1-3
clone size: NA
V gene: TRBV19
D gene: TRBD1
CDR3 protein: CASSIMHWGTGDSTASGNTIYF
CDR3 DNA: TGTGCCAGTAGTATCATGCATTGGGGGACAGGAGACTCTACGGCCTCTGGAAACACCATATATTTT

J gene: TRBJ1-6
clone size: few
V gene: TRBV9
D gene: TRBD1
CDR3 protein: CASSHRGDSPLHF
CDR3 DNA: TGTGCCAGCAGCCACAGGGGGGATTCACCCCTCCACTTT

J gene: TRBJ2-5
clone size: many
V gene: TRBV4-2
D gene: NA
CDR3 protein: CASRPSGTGGETQYF
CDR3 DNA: TGTGCCAGCAGGCCCAGCGGAACAGGAGGAGAGACCCAGTACTTC

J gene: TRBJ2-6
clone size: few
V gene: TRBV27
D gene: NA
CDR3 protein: CASSGTPGANVLTF
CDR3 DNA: TGTGCCAGCAGTGGAACCCCTGGGGCCAACGTCCTGACTTTC

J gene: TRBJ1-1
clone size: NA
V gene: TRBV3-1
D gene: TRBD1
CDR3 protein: CASSQGDRVMLAFF
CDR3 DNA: TGTGCCAGCAGCCAAGGTGACAGGGTTATGTTAGCTTTCTTT

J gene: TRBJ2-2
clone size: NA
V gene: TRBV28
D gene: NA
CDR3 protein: CASVANTGELFF
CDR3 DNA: TGTGCCAGCGTGGCGAACACCGGGGAGCTGTTTTTT

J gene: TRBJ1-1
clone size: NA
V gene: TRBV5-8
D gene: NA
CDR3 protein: CASSPGLLCSTFF
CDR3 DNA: TGTGCCAGCAGCCCCGGGCTCCTTTGTTCGACTTTCTTT

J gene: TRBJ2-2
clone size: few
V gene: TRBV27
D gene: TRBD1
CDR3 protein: CASSWDSYLNTGELFF
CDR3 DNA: TGTGCCAGCAGTTGGGACAGCTATTTGAACACCGGGGAGCTGTTTTTT

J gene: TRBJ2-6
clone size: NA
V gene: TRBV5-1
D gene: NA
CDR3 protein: CASSPAGRVNWNSGANVLTF
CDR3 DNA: TGCGCCAGCAGCCCCGCTGGCAGGGTGAATTGGAACTCTGGGGCCAACGTCCTGACTTTC

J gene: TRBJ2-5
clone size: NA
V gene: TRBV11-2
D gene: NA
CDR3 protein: CASSFTRAQETQYF
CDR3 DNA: TGTGCCAGCAGCTTCACAAGGGCCCAAGAGACCCAGTACTTC

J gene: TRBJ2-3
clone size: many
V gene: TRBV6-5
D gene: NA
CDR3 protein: CASSYSRGAGTDTQYF
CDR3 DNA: TGTGCCAGCAGTTACTCGAGGGGGGCGGGCACAGATACGCAGTATTTT

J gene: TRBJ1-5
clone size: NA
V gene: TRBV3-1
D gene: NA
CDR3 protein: CASSQDGKSNQPQHF
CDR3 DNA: TGTGCCAGCAGCCAAGATGGGAAGAGCAATCAGCCCCAGCATTTT

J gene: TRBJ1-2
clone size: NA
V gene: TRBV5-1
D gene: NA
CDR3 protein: CASQGSGRIPRGYTF
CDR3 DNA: TGCGCCAGCCAAGGGTCCGGTCGAATTCCCCGTGGCTACACCTTC

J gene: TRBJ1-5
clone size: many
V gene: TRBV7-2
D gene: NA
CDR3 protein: CASSTRQVWGNQPQHF
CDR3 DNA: TGTGCCAGCAGCACACGACAGGTTTGGGGCAATCAGCCCCAGCATTTT

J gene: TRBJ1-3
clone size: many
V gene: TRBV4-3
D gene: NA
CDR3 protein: CASSPPGAGNTIYF
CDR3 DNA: TGCGCCAGCAGCCCGCCGGGGGCTGGAAACACCATATATTTT

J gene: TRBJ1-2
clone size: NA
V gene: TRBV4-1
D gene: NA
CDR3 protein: CASSQDSIGREVDYGYTF
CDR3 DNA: TGCGCCAGCAGCCAAGATTCGATAGGGAGGGAGGTAGACTATGGCTACACCTTC

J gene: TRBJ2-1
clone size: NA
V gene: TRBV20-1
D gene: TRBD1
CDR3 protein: CSASTGASSYNEQFF
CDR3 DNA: TGCAGTGCCAGTACAGGGGCCAGCTCCTACAATGAGCAGTTCTTC

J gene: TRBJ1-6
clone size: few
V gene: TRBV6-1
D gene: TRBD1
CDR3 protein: CASRPGQGDNSPLHF
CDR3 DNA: TGTGCCAGCAGACCGGGACAGGGAGATAATTCACCCCTCCACTTT

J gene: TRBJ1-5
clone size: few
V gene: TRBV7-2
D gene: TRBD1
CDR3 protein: CASSLASGGGFRQPQHF
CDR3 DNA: TGTGCCAGCAGCTTAGCGTCAGGAGGGGGCTTTAGGCAGCCCCAGCATTTT

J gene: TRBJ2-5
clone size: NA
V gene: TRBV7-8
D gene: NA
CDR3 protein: CASSLNLYQETQYF
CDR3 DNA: TGTGCCAGCAGCTTAAATCTGTACCAAGAGACCCAGTACTTC

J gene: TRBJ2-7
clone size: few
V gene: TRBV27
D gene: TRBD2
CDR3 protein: CASSPREGIYEQYF
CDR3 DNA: TGTGCCAGCAGTCCCAGGGAGGGGATCTACGAGCAGTACTTC

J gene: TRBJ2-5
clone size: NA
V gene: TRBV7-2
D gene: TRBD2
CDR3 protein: CASSFWTSEPQYF
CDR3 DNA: TGTGCCAGCAGCTTCTGGACTAGCGAGCCCCAGTACTTC

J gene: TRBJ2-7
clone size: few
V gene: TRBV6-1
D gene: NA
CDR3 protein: CASSGLLAEQYF
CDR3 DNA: TGTGCCAGCAGTGGATTACTAGCCGAGCAGTACTTC

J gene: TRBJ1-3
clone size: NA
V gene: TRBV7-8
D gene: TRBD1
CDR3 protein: CASSLARGSGNTIYF
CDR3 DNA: TGTGCCAGCAGCTTAGCCAGGGGGTCTGGAAACACCATATATTTT

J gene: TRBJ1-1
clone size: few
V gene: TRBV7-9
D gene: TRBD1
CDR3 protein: CASSHDRGRSTEAFF
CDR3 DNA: TGTGCCAGCAGCCACGACAGGGGACGGAGCACTGAAGCTTTCTTT

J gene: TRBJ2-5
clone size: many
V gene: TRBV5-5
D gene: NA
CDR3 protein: CASSLEWGKETQYF
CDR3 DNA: TGTGCCAGCAGCTTGGAGTGGGGGAAAGAGACCCAGTACTTC

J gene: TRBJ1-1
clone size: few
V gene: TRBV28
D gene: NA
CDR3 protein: CASSLEDRFAEAFF
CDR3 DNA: TGTGCCAGCAGTTTAGAGGACAGATTCGCTGAAGCTTTCTTT

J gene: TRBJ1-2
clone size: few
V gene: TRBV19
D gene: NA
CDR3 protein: CASKETANYGYTF
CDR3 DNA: TGTGCCAGTAAGGAGACAGCTAACTATGGCTACACCTTC

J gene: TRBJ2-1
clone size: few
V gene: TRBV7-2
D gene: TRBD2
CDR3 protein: CASSLGPRGGIRNEQFF
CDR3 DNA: TGTGCCAGCAGCTTAGGGCCCCGGGGGGGAATAAGGAATGAGCAGTTCTTC

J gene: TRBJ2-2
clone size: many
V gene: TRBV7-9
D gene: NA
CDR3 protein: CASSLQTVSNTGELFF
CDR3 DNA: TGTGCCAGCAGCTTACAGACAGTCTCGAACACCGGGGAGCTGTTTTTT

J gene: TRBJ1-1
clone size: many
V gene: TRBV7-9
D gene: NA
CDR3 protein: CASSTGVDTEAFF
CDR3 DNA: TGTGCCAGCAGCACAGGAGTGGACACTGAAGCTTTCTTT

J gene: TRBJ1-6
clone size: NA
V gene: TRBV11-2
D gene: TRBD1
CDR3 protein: CASSLEMGQGWSPLHF
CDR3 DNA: TGTGCCAGCAGCTTAGAGATGGGACAGGGTTGGTCACCCCTCCACTTT

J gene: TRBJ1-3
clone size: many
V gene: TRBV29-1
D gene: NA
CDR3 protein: CSVAGGTNSGNTIYF
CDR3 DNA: TGCAGCGTCGCCGGGGGGACTAACTCTGGAAACACCATATATTTT

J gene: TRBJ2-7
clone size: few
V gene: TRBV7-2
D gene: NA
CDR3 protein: CASSFGPPYEQYF
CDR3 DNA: TGTGCCAGCAGTTTTGGCCCCCCCTACGAGCAGTACTTC

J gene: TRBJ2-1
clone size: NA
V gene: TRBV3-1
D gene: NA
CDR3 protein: CASCQGPQTYNEQFF
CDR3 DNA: TGTGCCAGCTGCCAAGGTCCACAGACCTACAATGAGCAGTTCTTC

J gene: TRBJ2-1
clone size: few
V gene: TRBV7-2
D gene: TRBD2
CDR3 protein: CASSPRGGRYNEQFF
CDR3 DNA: TGTGCCAGCAGCCCCCGGGGGGGCCGATACAATGAGCAGTTCTTC

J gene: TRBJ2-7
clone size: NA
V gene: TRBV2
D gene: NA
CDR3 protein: CASSEIKSSDEQYF
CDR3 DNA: TGTGCCAGCAGTGAGATCAAGTCGTCCGACGAGCAGTACTTC

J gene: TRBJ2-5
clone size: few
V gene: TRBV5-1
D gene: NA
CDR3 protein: CASSLASTQVETQYF
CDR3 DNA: TGCGCCAGCAGCTTGGCCTCGACACAGGTGGAGACCCAGTACTTC

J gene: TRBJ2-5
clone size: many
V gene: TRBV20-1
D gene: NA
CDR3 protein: CSAKRGQETQYF
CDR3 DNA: TGCAGTGCTAAACGGGGCCAGGAGACCCAGTACTTC

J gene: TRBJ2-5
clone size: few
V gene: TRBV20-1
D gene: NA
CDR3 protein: CSARDLRGETQYF
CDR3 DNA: TGCAGTGCTAGAGATTTGAGGGGCGAGACCCAGTACTTC

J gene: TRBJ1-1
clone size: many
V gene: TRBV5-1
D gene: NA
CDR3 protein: CASSSLGVGSTEAFF
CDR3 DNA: TGCGCCAGCAGCTCATTGGGGGTGGGGAGCACTGAAGCTTTCTTT

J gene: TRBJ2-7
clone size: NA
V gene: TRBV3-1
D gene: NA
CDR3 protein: CASSLRDEQYF
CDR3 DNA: TGTGCCAGCAGCCTCAGGGACGAGCAGTACTTC

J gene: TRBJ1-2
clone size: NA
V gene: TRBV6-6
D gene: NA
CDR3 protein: CAVGGYTF
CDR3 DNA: TGTGCCGTAGGGGGCTACACCTTC

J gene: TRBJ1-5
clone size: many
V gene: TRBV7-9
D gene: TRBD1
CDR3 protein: CASSSDRVEYQPQHF
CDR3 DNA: TGTGCCAGCAGCTCGGACAGGGTCGAATATCAGCCCCAGCATTTT

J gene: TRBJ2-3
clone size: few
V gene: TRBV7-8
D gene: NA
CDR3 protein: CASSSDRPDTQYF
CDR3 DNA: TGTGCCAGCAGCTCCGACAGACCAGATACGCAGTATTTT

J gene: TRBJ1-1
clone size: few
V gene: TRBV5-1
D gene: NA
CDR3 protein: CASSLEGMGTEAFF
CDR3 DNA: TGCGCCAGCAGCTTGGAAGGGATGGGCACTGAAGCTTTCTTT

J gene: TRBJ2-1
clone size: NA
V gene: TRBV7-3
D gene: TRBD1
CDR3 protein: CTSSLTRTGNYNEQFF
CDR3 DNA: TGTACCAGCAGCTTAACCAGGACAGGGAACTACAATGAGCAGTTCTTC

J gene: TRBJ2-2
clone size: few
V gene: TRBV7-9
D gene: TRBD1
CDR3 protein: CASSLGQLYTGELFF
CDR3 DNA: TGTGCCAGCAGCTTGGGACAGCTGTACACCGGGGAGCTGTTTTTT

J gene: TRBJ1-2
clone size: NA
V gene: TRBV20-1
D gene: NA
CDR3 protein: CSANQGTGYGYTF
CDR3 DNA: TGCAGTGCTAACCAGGGGACCGGCTATGGCTACACCTTC

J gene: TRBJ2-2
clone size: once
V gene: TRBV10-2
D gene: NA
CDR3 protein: CASSGDSHGELFF
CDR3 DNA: TGCGCCAGCAGTGGGGACTCCCACGGGGAGCTGTTTTTT

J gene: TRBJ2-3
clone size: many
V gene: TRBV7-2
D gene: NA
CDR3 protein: CATELGDTDTQYF
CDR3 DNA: TGTGCCACCGAGCTAGGGGACACAGATACGCAGTATTTT

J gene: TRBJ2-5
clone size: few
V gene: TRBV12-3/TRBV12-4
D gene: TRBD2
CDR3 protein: CASSFWEGETQYF
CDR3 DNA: TGTGCCAGCAGTTTTTGGGAGGGAGAGACCCAGTACTTC

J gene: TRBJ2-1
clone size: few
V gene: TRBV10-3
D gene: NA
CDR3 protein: CAISPGNEQFF
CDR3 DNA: TGTGCCATCAGCCCCGGCAATGAGCAGTTCTTC

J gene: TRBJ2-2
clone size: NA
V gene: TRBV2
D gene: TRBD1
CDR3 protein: CASSSRDRSSTGELFF
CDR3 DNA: TGTGCCAGCAGTAGCCGGGACAGGTCGTCCACCGGGGAGCTGTTTTTT